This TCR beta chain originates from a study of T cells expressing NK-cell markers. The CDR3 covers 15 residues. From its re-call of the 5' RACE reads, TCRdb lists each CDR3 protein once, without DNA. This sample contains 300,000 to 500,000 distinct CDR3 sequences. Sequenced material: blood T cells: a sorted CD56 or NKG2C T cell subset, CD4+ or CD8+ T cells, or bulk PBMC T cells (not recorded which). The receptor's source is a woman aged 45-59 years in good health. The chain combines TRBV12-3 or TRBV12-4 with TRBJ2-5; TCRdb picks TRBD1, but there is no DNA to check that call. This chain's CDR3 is CASSLNQGDRETQYF.